The 12 T cell receptor beta chains in this list originate from one sample, sequenced in a study of OX40 agonist ivuxolimab in advanced cancers. TCRdb's table, derived via immunoSEQ multiplex PCR, lists solely in-frame clones and lacks some. The table shows about 75,000 clones, with about 85% occurring only once. Sequencing was performed on CD4+ or CD8+ T cells sorted from blood, taken in a trial of the OX40 agonist ivuxolimab. These receptors all stem from an adult with an advanced solid tumor such as melanoma, head and neck, liver or kidney cancer.

On this clone itself: The junction differs from germline at one of its ends, possibly a read error. V usage is TRBV6-1 and J usage is TRBJ1-1; D is unclear. The CDR3 runs 13 residues. CDR1 and CDR2 from the germline V gene are MNHNS and SASEGT. As DNA, the CDR3 is TGTGCCAGCAGCGAAGCATCGGGCACTGAAGCTTTCTTT. Protein sequence: CASSEASGTEAFF.

The J gene is TRBJ2-1, the V gene TRBV7-3, with TRBD2 as a possible D gene (7 bases). Germline values: CDR1 SGHTA, CDR2 FQGTGA. CDR3 size: 16 residues. Trimming shortened V by 5 bases and J by 4 bases, and 18 bases separated the two germline ends. The CDR3 DNA sequence: TGTGCCAGCAGCCGACAGGTCGGCGGGAGTTACAATGAGCAGTTCTTC. Its protein is CASSRQVGGSYNEQFF.

The chain carries TRBV7-2 and TRBJ2-1; TRBD2 matches at 7 bases. Germline lookup yields CDR1 SGHTA and CDR2 FQGNSA. V dropped 1 base and J dropped 6; count of bases not matched to a gene: 3. The CDR3 has 14 amino acids. The CDR3 sequence is CASSLGTSGNEQFF. CDR3 sequence (DNA): TGTGCCAGCAGCTTAGGGACTAGTGGCAATGAGCAGTTCTTC.

Here the CDR3 reads CASSYMTANTEAFF. In DNA, the CDR3 is TGCGCCAGCAGTTATATGACAGCCAACACTGAAGCTTTCTTT. V gene TRBV5-1 combines with J gene TRBJ1-1; TRBD1 might be the D (5 bases). V dropped 5 bases and J dropped 2 bases, with 13 bases sitting between them. CDR1 and CDR2 from the germline V gene are SGHRS and YFSETQ. CDR3 length: 14 amino acids.

CDR3 residues: CASSQDRSSYEQYF. CDR3 nucleotide sequence: TGTGCCAGCAGCCAAGACAGAAGCTCCTACGAGCAGTACTTC. The gene calls are TRBV7-8 and TRBJ2-7; perhaps TRBD1 as D (5 bases). V dropped 5 bases and J dropped 0 bases, with 11 bases sitting between them. Germline CDR1 is SGHVS and CDR2 is FQNEAQ. This CDR3 is built from 14 residues.

The chain joins TRBV7-9 to TRBJ2-7, with TRBD2 matching 14 bases. Unmatched junction bases numbered 8, after V lost 4 bases and J lost 3 bases. This CDR3 has 17 amino acids. In germline, CDR1 is SEHNR, CDR2 FQNEAQ (reference sequence). The CDR3 DNA follows: TGTGCCAGCAGCTCAGGGACTAGCGGGAGATCAGGCTACGAGCAGTACTTC. This codes for CASSSGTSGRSGYEQYF.

The V call is TRBV5-1, the J call TRBJ2-1, with 13 positions matching TRBD2. V trimming: 0 bases; J trimming: 9 bases; junction bases outside the gene matches: 3. There are 15 residues in the CDR3. CDR1 SGHRS and CDR2 YFSETQ come from the germline V gene. Here the CDR3 DNA reads TGCGCCAGCAGCTTGGCCCGACTAGCGGGGGGTGAGCAGTTCTTC. It translates to CASSLARLAGGEQFF.

The J gene is TRBJ2-7, the V gene TRBV19, with D maybe TRBD1 (5 bases). The CDR3 consists of 13 residues. The germline V gene encodes CDR1 LNHDA and CDR2 SQIVND (reference sequence). The V end was cut by 5 bases, the J end by 0 bases, with 8 bases between. The CDR3 coding sequence is TGTGCCAGTAGTCAGACAGACTCCTACGAGCAGTACTTC. Its translation is CASSQTDSYEQYF.

This clone was detected only once. This chain uses TRBV10-3 with TRBJ1-1; D is uncertain. The CDR3 contains 13 residues. Trimming shortened V by 0 bases and J by 8 bases, and 10 bases separated the two germline ends. CDR1 and CDR2 (germline): ENHRY, SYGVKD. The CDR3 nucleotides read TGTGCCATCAGTGAGTCGTCTGGTCTAGAAGCTTTCTTT. It specifies CAISESSGLEAFF.

The rearrangement uses TRBV18 and TRBJ2-1; 7 positions match TRBD2. Germline assignment: CDR1 KGHSH and CDR2 LQKENI. With 2 bases clipped from V and 4 bases from J, the junction kept 5 bases outside the gene matches. The CDR3 runs to 15 residues. The CDR3 coding sequence is TGTGCCAGCTCACCATCCGCTAGCGGTTACAATGAGCAGTTCTTC. It encodes CASSPSASGYNEQFF.

The chain couples TRBV18 to TRBJ1-6; D is undetermined. The CDR3 sequence is 12 residues long. V lost 0 bases and J 10 bases, leaving 4 bases between the germline ends. The germline gives CDR1 KGHSH, CDR2 LQKENI. CDR3 amino acids: CASSPPGSPLHF. For the CDR3, the DNA is TGTGCCAGCTCACCACCCGGATCACCCCTCCACTTT.

This chain uses TRBV19 with TRBJ1-4; possibly TRBD1 for D (6 bases). This CDR3 region has 13 residues. V was cut by 4 bases and J by 8 bases, with 11 bases left in between. CDR1 LNHDA and CDR2 SQIVND come from the germline V gene (reference sequence). The chain's CDR3 is CASSTYRAEKLFF. CDR3 nucleotides: TGTGCCAGTAGTACCTACAGGGCCGAAAAACTGTTTTTT.